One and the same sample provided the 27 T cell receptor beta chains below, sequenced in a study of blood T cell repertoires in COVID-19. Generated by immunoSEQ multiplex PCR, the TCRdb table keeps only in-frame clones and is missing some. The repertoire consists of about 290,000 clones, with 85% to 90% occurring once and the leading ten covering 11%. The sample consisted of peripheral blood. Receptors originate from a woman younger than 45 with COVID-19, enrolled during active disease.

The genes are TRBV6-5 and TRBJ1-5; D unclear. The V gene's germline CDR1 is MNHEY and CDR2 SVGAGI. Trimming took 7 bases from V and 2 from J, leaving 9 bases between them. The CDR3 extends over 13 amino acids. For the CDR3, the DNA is TGTGCCAGCACCCGCCTAGGCAATCAGCCCCAGCATTTT. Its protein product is CASTRLGNQPQHF.

The CDR3 DNA reads TGTGCCACCAGCAGAGAACAGGGGAGCACTGAAGCTTTCTTT. Translating gives CATSREQGSTEAFF. The V and J genes are TRBV15 and TRBJ1-1; 7 positions match TRBD1. V trimming: 0 bases; J trimming: 4 bases; junction bases outside the gene matches: 2. Per germline, CDR1 LNHNV and CDR2 YYDKDF (reference sequence). The CDR3 covers 14 residues.

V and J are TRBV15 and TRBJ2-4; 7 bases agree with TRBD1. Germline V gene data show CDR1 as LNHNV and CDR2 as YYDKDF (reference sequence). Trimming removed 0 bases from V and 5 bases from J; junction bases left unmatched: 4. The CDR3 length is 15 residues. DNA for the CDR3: TGTGCCACCAGCAGAGATGGGCAGGGGGAAAACATTCAGTACTTC. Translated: CATSRDGQGENIQYF.

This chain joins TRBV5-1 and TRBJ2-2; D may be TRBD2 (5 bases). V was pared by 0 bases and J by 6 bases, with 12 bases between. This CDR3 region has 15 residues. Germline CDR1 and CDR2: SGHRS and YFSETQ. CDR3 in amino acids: CASSLAGGGAGELFF. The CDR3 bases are TGCGCCAGCAGCTTGGCCGGCGGAGGCGCCGGGGAGCTGTTTTTT. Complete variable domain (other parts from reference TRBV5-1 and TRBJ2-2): KAGVTQTPRYLIKTRGQQVTLSCSPISGHRSVSWYQQTPGQGLQFLFEYFSETQRNKGNFPGRFSGRQFSNSRSEMNVSTLELGDSALYLCASSLAGGGAGELFFGEGSRLTVL.

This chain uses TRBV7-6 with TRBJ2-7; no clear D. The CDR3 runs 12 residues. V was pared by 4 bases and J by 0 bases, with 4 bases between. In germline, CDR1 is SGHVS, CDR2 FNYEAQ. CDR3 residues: CASSSVSYEQYF. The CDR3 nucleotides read TGTGCCAGCAGCTCCGTCTCCTACGAGCAGTACTTC.

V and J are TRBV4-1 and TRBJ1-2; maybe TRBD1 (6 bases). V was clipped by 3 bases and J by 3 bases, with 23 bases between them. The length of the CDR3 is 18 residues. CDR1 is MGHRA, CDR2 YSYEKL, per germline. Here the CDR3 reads CASSQHSPTGRGDYGYTF. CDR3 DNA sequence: TGCGCCAGCAGCCAGCACTCTCCTACAGGGCGGGGGGACTATGGCTACACCTTC.

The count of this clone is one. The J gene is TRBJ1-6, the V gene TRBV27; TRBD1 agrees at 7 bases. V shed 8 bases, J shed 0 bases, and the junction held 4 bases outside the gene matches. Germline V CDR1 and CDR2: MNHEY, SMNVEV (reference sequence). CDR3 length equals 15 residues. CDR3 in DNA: TGTGCCAGCTGGGACAGAGTCTCCTATAATTCACCCCTCCACTTT. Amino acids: CASWDRVSYNSPLHF.

The CDR3 DNA reads TGTGCCAGCAGTTACGATGGGGGGACCTACGAGCAGTACTTC. Protein product: CASSYDGGTYEQYF. The rearrangement uses TRBV6-5 and TRBJ2-7, with a tentative D call TRBD2 (6 bases). The CDR3 has 14 amino acids. Trimming removed 2 bases from V and 2 bases from J, with 10 bases in between. CDR1 and CDR2 (germline): MNHEY, SVGAGI.

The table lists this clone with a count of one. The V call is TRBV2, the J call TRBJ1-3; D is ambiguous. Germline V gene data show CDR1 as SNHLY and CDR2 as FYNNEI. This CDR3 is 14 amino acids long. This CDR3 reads CATRMIISGNTIYF. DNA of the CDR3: TGTGCTACTCGAATGATAATATCTGGAAACACCATATATTTT.

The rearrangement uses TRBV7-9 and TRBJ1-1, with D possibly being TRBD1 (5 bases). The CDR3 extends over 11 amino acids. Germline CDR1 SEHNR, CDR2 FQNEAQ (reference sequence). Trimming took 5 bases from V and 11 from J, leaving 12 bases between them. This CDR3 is CASSPPEGAFF. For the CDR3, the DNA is TGTGCCAGCAGCCCCCCGGAGGGGGCTTTCTTT.

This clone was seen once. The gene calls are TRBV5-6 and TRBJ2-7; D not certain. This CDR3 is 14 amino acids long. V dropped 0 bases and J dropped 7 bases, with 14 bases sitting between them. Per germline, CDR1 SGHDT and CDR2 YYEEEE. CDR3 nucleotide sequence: TGTGCCAGCAGCTTGGCAGGTGGGTTTAGGGAGCAGTACTTC. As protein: CASSLAGGFREQYF.

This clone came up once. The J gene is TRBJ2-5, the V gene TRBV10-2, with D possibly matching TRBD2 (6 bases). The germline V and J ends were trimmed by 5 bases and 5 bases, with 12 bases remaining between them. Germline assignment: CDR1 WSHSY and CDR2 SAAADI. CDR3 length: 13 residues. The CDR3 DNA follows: TGCGCCAGCAGTTTCGGGGGTCCGGAGACCCAGTACTTC. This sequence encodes CASSFGGPETQYF.

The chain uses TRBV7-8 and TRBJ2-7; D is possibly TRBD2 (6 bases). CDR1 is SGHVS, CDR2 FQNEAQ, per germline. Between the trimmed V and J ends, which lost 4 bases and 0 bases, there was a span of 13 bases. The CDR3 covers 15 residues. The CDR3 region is CASSWGDLSSYEQYF. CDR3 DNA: TGTGCCAGCAGCTGGGGGGATTTAAGCTCCTACGAGCAGTACTTC.

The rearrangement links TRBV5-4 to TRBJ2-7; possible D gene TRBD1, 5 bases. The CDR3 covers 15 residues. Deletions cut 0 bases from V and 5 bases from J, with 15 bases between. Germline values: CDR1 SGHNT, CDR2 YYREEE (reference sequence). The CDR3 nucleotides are TGTGCCAGCAGCTTGGGGTGGGGCCTTAGGAACGAGCAGTACTTC. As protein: CASSLGWGLRNEQYF.

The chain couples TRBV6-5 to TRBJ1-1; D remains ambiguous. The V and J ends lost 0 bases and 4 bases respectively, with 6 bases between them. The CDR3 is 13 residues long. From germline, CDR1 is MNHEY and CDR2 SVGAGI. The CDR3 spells CASSYSESTEAFF. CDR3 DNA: TGTGCCAGCAGTTACTCTGAGAGCACTGAAGCTTTCTTT.

CDR3 DNA: TGTGCCCGGTGGTTCTATGGCTACACCTTC. Amino acid sequence: CARWFYGYTF. The genes are TRBV12-3 or TRBV12-4 and TRBJ1-2, with D hard to call. The CDR3 has 10 amino acids. Trimming left V 11 bases short and J 4 bases short, with 8 bases between.

As DNA, the CDR3 is TGTGCCAGCAGTGAATTTGGGGGAGGCCCCTACGAGCAGTACTTC. It specifies CASSEFGGGPYEQYF. The chain joins TRBV6-1 to TRBJ2-7; TRBD2 is a possible D gene (6 bases). The CDR3 covers 15 residues. Germline loops: CDR1 MNHNS, CDR2 SASEGT. V was cut by 2 bases and J by 2 bases, with 13 bases left in between.

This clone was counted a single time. CDR3 loop: CASSSLLGVSGNTIYF. CDR3 sequence (DNA): TGTGCCAGCAGCTCCCTCCTAGGGGTCTCTGGAAACACCATATATTTT. The V call is TRBV28, the J call TRBJ1-3; maybe TRBD1 (5 bases). Trimming left V 6 bases short and J 0 bases short, with 15 bases between. Germline lookup yields CDR1 MDHEN and CDR2 SYDVKM. CDR3 length: 16 residues.

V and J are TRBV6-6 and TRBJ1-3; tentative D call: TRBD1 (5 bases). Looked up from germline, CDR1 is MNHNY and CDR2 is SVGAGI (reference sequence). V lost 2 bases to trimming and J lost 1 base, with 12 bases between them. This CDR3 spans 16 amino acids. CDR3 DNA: TGTGCCAGCAGTTACGGCGGACAACTTTCTGGAAACACCATATATTTT. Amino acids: CASSYGGQLSGNTIYF.

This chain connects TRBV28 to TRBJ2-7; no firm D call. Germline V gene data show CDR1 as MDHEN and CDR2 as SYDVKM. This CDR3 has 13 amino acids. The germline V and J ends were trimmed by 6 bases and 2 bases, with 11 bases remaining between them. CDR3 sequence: CASSPPYAYEQYF. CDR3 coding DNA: TGTGCCAGCAGCCCTCCCTATGCCTACGAGCAGTACTTC.

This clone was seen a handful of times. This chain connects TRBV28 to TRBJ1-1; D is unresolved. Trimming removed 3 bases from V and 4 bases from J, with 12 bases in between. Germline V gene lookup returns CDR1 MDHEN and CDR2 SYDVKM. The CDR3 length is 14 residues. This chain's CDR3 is CASSLIVTGTEAFF. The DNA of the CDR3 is TGTGCCAGCAGTTTGATTGTAACGGGCACTGAAGCTTTCTTT.

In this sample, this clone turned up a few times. The CDR3 coding sequence is TGTGCCAGCAGCTTAGTTCTAGCGGGGGCAGGCACGCAGTATTTT. Encoded protein: CASSLVLAGAGTQYF. The chain combines TRBV5-5 with TRBJ2-3; 10 bases agree with TRBD2. Germline lookup yields CDR1 SGHKS and CDR2 YYEKEE (reference sequence). The length of the CDR3 is 15 residues. The J segment lost 9 bases and the V segment lost 2 bases, leaving 9 bases of the junction unmatched.

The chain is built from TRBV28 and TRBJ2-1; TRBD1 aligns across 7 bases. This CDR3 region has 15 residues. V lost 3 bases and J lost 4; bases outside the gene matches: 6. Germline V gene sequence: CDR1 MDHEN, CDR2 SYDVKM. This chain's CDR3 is CASSFGTATYNEQFF. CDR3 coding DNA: TGTGCCAGCAGTTTCGGGACAGCTACTTACAATGAGCAGTTCTTC.

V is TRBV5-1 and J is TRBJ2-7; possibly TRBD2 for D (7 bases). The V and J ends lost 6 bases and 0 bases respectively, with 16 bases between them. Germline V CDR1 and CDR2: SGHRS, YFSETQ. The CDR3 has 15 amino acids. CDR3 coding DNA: TGCGCCAGCAACATGGGGGGGGCGAGCTCCTACGAGCAGTACTTC. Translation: CASNMGGASSYEQYF.

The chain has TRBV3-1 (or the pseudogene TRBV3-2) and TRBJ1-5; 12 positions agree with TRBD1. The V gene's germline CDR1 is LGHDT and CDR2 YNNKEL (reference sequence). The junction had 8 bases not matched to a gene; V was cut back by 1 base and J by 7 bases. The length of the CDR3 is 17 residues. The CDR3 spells CASSQGPGTGGRQPQHF. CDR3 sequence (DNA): TGTGCCAGCAGCCAAGGCCCCGGGACAGGGGGCCGGCAGCCCCAGCATTTT.

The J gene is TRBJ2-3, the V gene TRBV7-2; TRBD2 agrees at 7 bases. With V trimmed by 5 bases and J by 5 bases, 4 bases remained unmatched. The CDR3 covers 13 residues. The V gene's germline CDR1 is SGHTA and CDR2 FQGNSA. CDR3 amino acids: CASSHRGVDTQYF. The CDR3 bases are TGTGCCAGCAGCCACCGGGGGGTAGATACGCAGTATTTT.

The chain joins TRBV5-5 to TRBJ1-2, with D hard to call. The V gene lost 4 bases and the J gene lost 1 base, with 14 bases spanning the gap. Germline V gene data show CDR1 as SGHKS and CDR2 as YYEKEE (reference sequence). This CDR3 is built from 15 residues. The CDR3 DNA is TGTGCCAGCAGCCCCCCGGGTCGGGGTAACTATGGCTACACCTTC. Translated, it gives CASSPPGRGNYGYTF.